Listed below are T cell receptor beta chains from one sample, sequenced in a study of blood T cells in healthy people across ages. TCRdb reanalysed the 5' RACE reads using MiXCR and keeps one entry per CDR3 protein. The sample records 500,000 to 700,000 distinct CDR3 sequences, roughly 30% being singletons. Sequencing used blood. These receptors came from a woman older than 75 in good health. CDR3s include the opening cysteine and the closing phenylalanine or tryptophan. The order of the fields is D gene, V gene, clone size, J gene, CDR3 protein, CDR3 DNA. A D gene is named only where the DNA matches it firmly. Size values are once, few and many counts, or a class for expanded clones, and some rows have none.

d_call: TRBD1; v_call: TRBV7-2; clone_size: NA; j_call: TRBJ2-2; cdr3_aa: CASRGMDRGNTGELFF; cdr3_nt: TGTGCCAGCAGAGGGATGGACAGGGGGAACACCGGGGAGCTGTTTTTT
d_call: TRBD2; v_call: TRBV20-1; clone_size: NA; j_call: TRBJ2-7; cdr3_aa: CSARDPTLAYEQYF; cdr3_nt: TGCAGTGCTAGAGACCCCACACTAGCGTACGAGCAGTACTTC
d_call: NA; v_call: TRBV7-9; clone_size: many; j_call: TRBJ2-1; cdr3_aa: CASSLGPTNEQFF; cdr3_nt: TGTGCCAGCAGCTTAGGTCCCACCAATGAGCAGTTCTTC
d_call: TRBD1; v_call: TRBV15; clone_size: few; j_call: TRBJ2-1; cdr3_aa: CATSREDRDNEQFF; cdr3_nt: TGTGCCACCAGCAGGGAGGACAGGGACAATGAGCAGTTCTTC
d_call: NA; v_call: TRBV20-1; clone_size: NA; j_call: TRBJ2-3; cdr3_aa: CSASCGGAGDTQYF; cdr3_nt: TGCAGTGCTAGTTGTGGAGGGGCAGGTGATACGCAGTATTTT
d_call: NA; v_call: TRBV20-1; clone_size: NA; j_call: TRBJ2-2; cdr3_aa: CSARDLSTGELFF; cdr3_nt: TGCAGTGCTAGAGATCTATCCACCGGGGAGCTGTTTTTT
d_call: TRBD1; v_call: TRBV20-1; clone_size: few; j_call: TRBJ2-7; cdr3_aa: CSARVGDRGSLEQYF; cdr3_nt: TGCAGTGCTAGAGTGGGGGACAGGGGGTCCCTCGAGCAGTACTTC
d_call: NA; v_call: TRBV30; clone_size: many; j_call: TRBJ2-1; cdr3_aa: CAWSLQGNEQFF; cdr3_nt: TGTGCCTGGAGTCTACAGGGAAATGAGCAGTTCTTC
d_call: TRBD2; v_call: TRBV7-3; clone_size: NA; j_call: TRBJ2-7; cdr3_aa: CASSTAGGTSYEQYF; cdr3_nt: TGTGCCAGCAGCACCGCGGGGGGGACTTCCTACGAGCAGTACTTC
d_call: TRBD2; v_call: TRBV20-1; clone_size: many; j_call: TRBJ2-1; cdr3_aa: CSARVARPSGGEQFF; cdr3_nt: TGCAGTGCTAGGGTCGCGAGGCCTAGCGGGGGTGAGCAGTTCTTC
d_call: TRBD2; v_call: TRBV6-1; clone_size: few; j_call: TRBJ2-3; cdr3_aa: CASGGGTTDTQYF; cdr3_nt: TGTGCCTCGGGGGGGGGGACAACAGATACGCAGTATTTT
d_call: NA; v_call: TRBV5-6; clone_size: few; j_call: TRBJ1-5; cdr3_aa: CASSLAGDLVNQPQHF; cdr3_nt: TGTGCCAGCAGCTTGGCAGGGGACCTAGTAAATCAGCCCCAGCATTTT
d_call: TRBD2; v_call: TRBV11-2; clone_size: few; j_call: TRBJ2-2; cdr3_aa: CASSFRTSGGFFPGELFF; cdr3_nt: TGTGCCAGCAGCTTTCGGACTAGCGGGGGATTTTTTCCCGGGGAGCTGTTTTTT
d_call: NA; v_call: TRBV28; clone_size: few; j_call: TRBJ1-1; cdr3_aa: CASSLPAQGTTEAFF; cdr3_nt: TGTGCCAGCAGTTTACCGGCACAGGGAACGACTGAAGCTTTCTTT
d_call: TRBD1; v_call: TRBV18; clone_size: many; j_call: TRBJ1-6; cdr3_aa: CASSPGQGASPLHF; cdr3_nt: TGTGCCAGCTCACCCGGACAGGGGGCTTCACCCCTCCACTTT
d_call: TRBD2; v_call: TRBV7-9; clone_size: NA; j_call: TRBJ2-5; cdr3_aa: CASEPGLAVETQYF; cdr3_nt: TGTGCCAGCGAGCCGGGACTAGCGGTAGAGACCCAGTACTTC
d_call: NA; v_call: TRBV5-1; clone_size: many; j_call: TRBJ2-3; cdr3_aa: CASSLAGTSTDTQYF; cdr3_nt: TGCGCCAGCAGCTTGGCAGGGACTTCCACAGATACGCAGTATTTT
d_call: NA; v_call: TRBV7-2; clone_size: NA; j_call: TRBJ1-6; cdr3_aa: CASSLYGTQNNSPLHF; cdr3_nt: TGTGCCAGCAGCTTATATGGGACTCAAAATAATTCACCCCTCCACTTT
d_call: NA; v_call: TRBV29-1; clone_size: once; j_call: TRBJ1-2; cdr3_aa: CSVEDRGPGYGYTF; cdr3_nt: TGCAGCGTTGAAGATCGCGGACCTGGCTATGGCTACACCTTT
d_call: NA; v_call: TRBV20-1; clone_size: NA; j_call: TRBJ1-1; cdr3_aa: CSASSTTRPEAFF; cdr3_nt: TGCAGTGCCAGCTCGACGACACGGCCTGAAGCTTTCTTT
d_call: TRBD2; v_call: TRBV20-1; clone_size: NA; j_call: TRBJ2-5; cdr3_aa: CSARPSSGGARETQYF; cdr3_nt: TGCAGTGCTAGACCCTCTAGCGGGGGGGCGCGGGAGACCCAGTACTTC
d_call: NA; v_call: TRBV15; clone_size: few; j_call: TRBJ1-6; cdr3_aa: CATSGRGVKNSPLHF; cdr3_nt: TGTGCCACCAGCGGAAGGGGAGTCAAGAATTCACCCCTCCACTTT
d_call: NA; v_call: TRBV6-6; clone_size: many; j_call: TRBJ1-5; cdr3_aa: CASTIGTPLRPQHF; cdr3_nt: TGTGCCAGCACCATCGGGACACCGCTCCGGCCCCAGCATTTT
d_call: NA; v_call: TRBV9; clone_size: NA; j_call: TRBJ1-1; cdr3_aa: CASSEHGRSNTEAFF; cdr3_nt: TGTGCCAGCAGCGAGCATGGACGGTCCAACACTGAAGCTTTCTTT
d_call: TRBD1; v_call: TRBV12-3/TRBV12-4; clone_size: many; j_call: TRBJ1-1; cdr3_aa: CASSSRQGRRSRNTEAFF; cdr3_nt: TGTGCCAGCAGTTCACGACAGGGTAGGAGAAGTCGGAACACTGAAGCTTTCTTT
d_call: NA; v_call: TRBV6-2/TRBV6-3; clone_size: few; j_call: TRBJ1-1; cdr3_aa: CASSYQGGGTEAFF; cdr3_nt: TGTGCCAGCAGTTACCAGGGCGGGGGCACTGAAGCTTTCTTT
d_call: NA; v_call: TRBV13; clone_size: NA; j_call: TRBJ1-4; cdr3_aa: CASSQTGENWAREKLFF; cdr3_nt: TGTGCCAGCAGTCAGACTGGAGAAAACTGGGCAAGGGAAAAACTGTTTTTT
d_call: TRBD2; v_call: TRBV6-5; clone_size: NA; j_call: TRBJ2-1; cdr3_aa: CASSPVAGAYNEQFF; cdr3_nt: TGTGCCAGCAGTCCAGTAGCGGGAGCCTACAATGAGCAGTTCTTC
d_call: TRBD1; v_call: TRBV5-1; clone_size: few; j_call: TRBJ1-1; cdr3_aa: CASSLDRVDTEAFF; cdr3_nt: TGCGCCAGCAGCCTGGACAGGGTAGACACTGAAGCTTTCTTT
d_call: TRBD2; v_call: TRBV4-2; clone_size: many; j_call: TRBJ2-1; cdr3_aa: CASSQEGGGGANEQFF; cdr3_nt: TGTGCCAGCAGCCAAGAAGGGGGCGGGGGGGCGAATGAGCAGTTCTTC
d_call: TRBD1; v_call: TRBV28; clone_size: many; j_call: TRBJ2-7; cdr3_aa: CASSSPGQGFYEQYF; cdr3_nt: TGTGCCAGCAGTTCTCCGGGACAGGGTTTCTACGAGCAGTACTTC
d_call: TRBD2; v_call: TRBV7-9; clone_size: many; j_call: TRBJ2-1; cdr3_aa: CASSMLAGGLDEQFF; cdr3_nt: TGTGCCAGCAGCATGTTAGCGGGGGGGCTGGATGAGCAGTTCTTC
d_call: NA; v_call: TRBV3-1; clone_size: many; j_call: TRBJ1-5; cdr3_aa: CASSQAPGANQPQHF; cdr3_nt: TGTGCCAGCAGCCAGGCCCCGGGGGCCAATCAGCCCCAGCATTTT
d_call: NA; v_call: TRBV7-8; clone_size: few; j_call: TRBJ1-1; cdr3_aa: CASSLWVTGGTEAFF; cdr3_nt: TGTGCCAGCAGCTTATGGGTGACTGGAGGCACTGAAGCTTTCTTT
d_call: NA; v_call: TRBV12-3/TRBV12-4; clone_size: many; j_call: TRBJ1-6; cdr3_aa: CASSFRVDSPLHF; cdr3_nt: TGTGCCAGCAGTTTCAGGGTCGATTCACCCCTCCACTTT
d_call: NA; v_call: TRBV12-3/TRBV12-4; clone_size: NA; j_call: TRBJ1-3; cdr3_aa: CASSPRQMNSGNTIYF; cdr3_nt: TGTGCCAGCAGTCCGCGACAGATGAACTCTGGAAACACCATATATTTT
d_call: TRBD2; v_call: TRBV9; clone_size: NA; j_call: TRBJ2-2; cdr3_aa: CASSVEVSSGPRELFF; cdr3_nt: TGTGCCAGCAGCGTAGAAGTCTCTAGCGGGCCCAGGGAGCTGTTTTTT
d_call: NA; v_call: TRBV2; clone_size: few; j_call: TRBJ2-1; cdr3_aa: CAGSPRGAGRSYNEQFF; cdr3_nt: TGTGCCGGCAGCCCACGAGGGGCGGGCAGGTCCTACAATGAGCAGTTCTTC
d_call: NA; v_call: TRBV30; clone_size: NA; j_call: TRBJ1-1; cdr3_aa: CAWRERYTETEAFF; cdr3_nt: TGTGCCTGGAGAGAGAGGTATACCGAGACTGAAGCTTTCTTT
d_call: NA; v_call: TRBV6-6; clone_size: NA; j_call: TRBJ1-2; cdr3_aa: CASTLERWGYTF; cdr3_nt: TGTGCCAGCACCCTTGAGAGGTGGGGCTACACCTTC
d_call: NA; v_call: TRBV9; clone_size: few; j_call: TRBJ1-3; cdr3_aa: CASSVYDRPSGNTIYF; cdr3_nt: TGTGCCAGCAGCGTATATGACAGACCCTCTGGAAACACCATATATTTT
d_call: TRBD1; v_call: TRBV2; clone_size: NA; j_call: TRBJ1-1; cdr3_aa: CASSEWGTGRRNSEAFF; cdr3_nt: TGTGCCAGCAGTGAATGGGGGACAGGGAGAAGAAACTCTGAAGCTTTCTTT
d_call: TRBD2; v_call: TRBV5-1; clone_size: many; j_call: TRBJ2-1; cdr3_aa: CASMPPGTRDEQFF; cdr3_nt: TGCGCCAGCATGCCCCCTGGGACTAGAGATGAGCAGTTCTTC
d_call: TRBD2; v_call: TRBV30; clone_size: NA; j_call: TRBJ2-1; cdr3_aa: CARSVGSSGGDEQFF; cdr3_nt: TGTGCCCGGAGTGTAGGGTCTAGCGGGGGCGATGAGCAGTTCTTC
d_call: TRBD2; v_call: TRBV4-2; clone_size: once; j_call: TRBJ2-1; cdr3_aa: CASSQYGREGQDEQFF; cdr3_nt: TGTGCCAGCAGCCAATATGGACGGGAGGGCCAAGATGAGCAGTTCTTC
d_call: NA; v_call: TRBV24-1; clone_size: many; j_call: TRBJ2-1; cdr3_aa: CATSDSGIIRGNEQFF; cdr3_nt: TGTGCCACCAGTGATTCCGGGATAATCCGAGGGAATGAGCAGTTCTTC
d_call: NA; v_call: TRBV20-1; clone_size: few; j_call: TRBJ2-3; cdr3_aa: CSASRAAASTDTQYF; cdr3_nt: TGCAGTGCTAGTCGCGCTGCGGCTAGCACAGATACGCAGTATTTT
d_call: NA; v_call: TRBV20-1; clone_size: NA; j_call: TRBJ1-5; cdr3_aa: CSAHPGGNQPQHF; cdr3_nt: TGCAGTGCTCACCCCGGGGGCAATCAGCCCCAGCATTTT
d_call: NA; v_call: TRBV7-2; clone_size: NA; j_call: TRBJ1-1; cdr3_aa: CASSFGKVNTEAFF; cdr3_nt: TGTGCCAGCAGCTTTGGCAAGGTGAACACTGAAGCTTTCTTT
d_call: NA; v_call: TRBV29-1; clone_size: many; j_call: TRBJ2-5; cdr3_aa: CSGRDMYQETQYF; cdr3_nt: TGCAGCGGCAGGGACATGTACCAAGAGACCCAGTACTTC
d_call: NA; v_call: TRBV6-5; clone_size: NA; j_call: TRBJ1-3; cdr3_aa: CASGIRGGNTIYF; cdr3_nt: TGTGCCAGCGGTATCCGAGGAGGAAACACCATATATTTT
d_call: TRBD1; v_call: TRBV9; clone_size: many; j_call: TRBJ1-2; cdr3_aa: CASSNQGQGAFGYTF; cdr3_nt: TGTGCCAGCAGCAACCAAGGACAGGGGGCGTTTGGCTACACCTTC
d_call: NA; v_call: TRBV4-3; clone_size: many; j_call: TRBJ1-1; cdr3_aa: CASSQDDSTEAFF; cdr3_nt: TGCGCCAGCAGCCAAGATGATTCCACTGAAGCTTTCTTT